Presented here are 22 T cell receptor beta chains from one specimen sequenced in a study of T cell repertoires in cytomegalovirus infection. TCRdb re-analysed the reads in MiXCR, keeping a single row per CDR3 protein. The sample includes 450,000 to 650,000 distinct CDR3 sequences, more than 20% of them seen just once. The source material was PBMCs. Receptor source: a human donor in good health (CMV status not recorded). Some clones in this sample may be carry-over from other donors' samples.

The sample holds many counts of this clonotype. The genes are TRBV7-2 and TRBJ1-5, with 11 bases aligning to TRBD1. The CDR3 loop spans 16 amino acids. Trimming took 1 base from V and 9 from J; bases not matched to a gene: 8. The germline V gene encodes CDR1 SGHTA and CDR2 FQGNSA. The CDR3 region is CASSLERTGGFLPQHF. The DNA of the CDR3 is TGTGCCAGCAGCTTAGAGAGGACAGGGGGCTTTTTGCCCCAGCATTTT.

This clonotype was seen at least ten times. The chain links TRBV7-2 to TRBJ2-7, with D possibly being TRBD1 or TRBD2 (5 bases each). The CDR3 extends over 13 amino acids. V was clipped by 4 bases and J by 1 base, with 8 bases between them. From germline, CDR1 is SGHTA and CDR2 FQGNSA. CDR3 loop: CASSSGASYEQYV. The CDR3 region has the DNA TGTGCCAGCAGCTCCGGGGCGTCCTACGAGCAGTACGTC.

The chain has TRBV6-2 or TRBV6-3 and TRBJ2-1; the D gene is possibly TRBD2 (6 bases). V gave up 0 bases and J gave up 6 bases, with 15 bases separating them. Germline CDR1 and CDR2: MNHEY and SVGEGT. CDR3 length: 16 residues. The CDR3 region has the DNA TGTGCCAGCAGTTACTCGGGGGGTAGTCTAGTCAATGAGCAGTTCTTC. Its protein is CASSYSGGSLVNEQFF.

The table lists this clonotype with many counts. This sequence joins TRBV7-2 and TRBJ2-5; D may be TRBD2 (7 bases). This CDR3 region has 14 residues. Germline-derived CDR1 and CDR2 are SGHTA and FQGNSA. V dropped 6 bases and J dropped 5 bases, with 16 bases sitting between them. CDR3 region: CASRPIQGGETQYF. CDR3 sequence (DNA): TGTGCCAGCAGACCAATACAGGGAGGGGAGACCCAGTACTTC.

This clonotype was picked up a small number of times. The V and J genes are TRBV6-2 or TRBV6-3 and TRBJ2-5; TRBD1 matches at 9 bases. CDR1 is MNHEY, CDR2 SVGEGT, per germline. This CDR3 is 14 amino acids long. The J segment lost 3 bases and the V segment lost 8 bases, leaving 7 bases of the junction unmatched. The CDR3 DNA follows: TGTGCCAGCGGTGGACAGGGGAGGAAAGAGACCCAGTACTTC. The encoded protein is CASGGQGRKETQYF.

The gene calls are TRBV18 and TRBJ2-5, with a tentative D call TRBD1 (6 bases). Trimming pared 2 bases from V and 4 bases from J, leaving 17 bases between. CDR1 KGHSH and CDR2 LQKENI come from the germline V gene. The length of the CDR3 is 16 residues. The CDR3 loop reads CASSPTVPTGSETQYF. The CDR3 DNA is TGTGCCAGCTCACCAACGGTTCCAACAGGGTCAGAGACCCAGTACTTC.

The gene calls are TRBV6-8 and TRBJ1-1; tentatively, D is TRBD1 (5 bases). The CDR3 runs 15 residues. Germline assignment: CDR1 MNHGY and CDR2 SAAAGT. The V end lost 0 bases, the J end lost 2 bases, and 10 bases lay between the germline ends. The CDR3 DNA follows: TGTGCCAGCAGTTACTCGGGGACTATCAACACTGAAGCTTTCTTT. It specifies CASSYSGTINTEAFF.

The chain carries TRBV20-1 and TRBJ2-2; TRBD1 agrees at 7 bases. The germline V gene has CDR1 DFQATT and CDR2 SNEGSKA (reference sequence). With 6 bases clipped from V and 0 bases from J, the junction kept 7 bases outside the gene matches. The length of the CDR3 is 15 residues. This CDR3 reads CSATKQGANTGELFF. CDR3 DNA sequence: TGCAGTGCCACCAAGCAGGGGGCGAACACCGGGGAGCTGTTTTTT.

The chain combines TRBV11-3 with TRBJ2-3; TRBD2 might be the D (6 bases). The ends were cut back, 6 bases at V and 3 bases at J, with 16 bases in the middle. Germline CDR1 is SGHNT and CDR2 is YENEEA. CDR3 length: 15 residues. The DNA of the CDR3 is TGTGCCAGCAGGCGTCGGGGACTTCCTACAGATACGCAGTATTTT. Amino acid sequence: CASRRRGLPTDTQYF. Based on the CDR3 plus reference TRBV11-3 and TRBJ2-3, the full variable domain is EAGVVQSPRYKIIEKKQPVAFWCNPISGHNTLYWYLQNLGQGPELLIRYENEEAVDDSQLPKDRFSAERLKGVDSTLKIQPAELGDSAVYLCASRRRGLPTDTQYFGPGTRLTVL.

Only a few counts were recorded for this clonotype. The chain uses TRBV19 and TRBJ2-3; D is perhaps TRBD2 (6 bases). Trimming pared 5 bases from V and 4 bases from J, leaving 16 bases between. The CDR3 loop spans 15 amino acids. The germline V gene encodes CDR1 LNHDA and CDR2 SQIVND (reference sequence). The CDR3 DNA sequence: TGTGCCAGTAGTCTATCGGGAGTAGCTCCAGATACGCAGTATTTT. Amino acids: CASSLSGVAPDTQYF.

This clonotype was recorded a few times. The chain joins TRBV11-2 to TRBJ2-6, with D hard to call. Per the germline V gene, CDR1 is SGHAT and CDR2 is FQNNGV. V lost 5 bases, J lost 0 bases, and 11 bases lay in between. The CDR3 contains 16 residues. Here the CDR3 reads CASSPRTVSGANVLTF. The CDR3 DNA is TGTGCCAGCAGCCCACGGACGGTCTCTGGGGCCAACGTCCTGACTTTC.

This clonotype occurred many times. The chain links TRBV7-2 to TRBJ1-5, with TRBD1 as a possible D gene (6 bases). CDR1 is SGHTA and CDR2 is FQGNSA in the germline V gene. This CDR3 spans 15 amino acids. The V gene lost 5 bases and the J gene lost 2 bases, with 13 bases spanning the gap. The CDR3 sequence: CASSPGPGGNQPQHF. CDR3 in DNA: TGTGCCAGCAGCCCGGGGCCAGGGGGCAATCAGCCCCAGCATTTT.

The V and J genes are TRBV10-3 and TRBJ1-3; 7 bases agree with TRBD1. Germline loops: CDR1 ENHRY, CDR2 SYGVKD. The J segment lost 0 bases and the V segment lost 6 bases, leaving 2 bases of the junction unmatched. The CDR3 runs to 14 residues. DNA of the CDR3: TGTGCCATCAGGGGACAGCGCTCTGGAAACACCATATATTTT. Its protein is CAIRGQRSGNTIYF.

The V and J genes are TRBV4-1 and TRBJ2-1; no clear D gene. The CDR3 totals 16 residues. V was shortened by 0 bases and J by 1 base, with 10 bases between the two germline ends. Germline CDR1 reads MGHRA; CDR2 reads YSYEKL. Here the CDR3 reads CASSQDGLVSYNEQFF. DNA of the CDR3: TGCGCCAGCAGCCAAGATGGGTTAGTTTCCTACAATGAGCAGTTCTTC.

This clonotype has a handful of counts. V and J are TRBV6-2 or TRBV6-3 and TRBJ1-1; D perhaps matches TRBD1 (6 bases). The CDR3 extends over 15 amino acids. Per germline, CDR1 MNHEY and CDR2 SVGEGT. With 2 bases removed from V and 6 bases from J, the gap between germline ends came to 16 bases. CDR3 bases: TGTGCCAGCAGTTACGAGCCAGGGGAGCGCCCTGAAGCTTTCTTT. Its translation: CASSYEPGERPEAFF.

The sample holds a few counts of this clonotype. The chain couples TRBV28 to TRBJ1-3; D remains ambiguous. CDR3 size: 14 residues. The germline V and J ends were trimmed by 3 bases and 2 bases, with 8 bases remaining between them. Per germline, CDR1 MDHEN and CDR2 SYDVKM. The CDR3 DNA reads as TGTGCCAGCAGTTTCCCCCCCCCTGGAAACACCATATATTTT. Residues: CASSFPPPGNTIYF.

This clonotype occurred many times. The V call is TRBV7-9, the J call TRBJ2-1, with 10 bases aligning to TRBD2. Unmatched junction bases numbered 22, after V lost 1 base and J lost 7 bases. This CDR3 is 21 amino acids long. Germline V CDR1 and CDR2: SEHNR, FQNEAQ (reference sequence). The CDR3 DNA sequence: TGTGCCAGCAGCTTAGGATATGGGGCTAGCGGGAGAATTCTGAGCGGGAATGAGCAGTTCTTC. Translation: CASSLGYGASGRILSGNEQFF.

This clonotype has at least ten counts. The chain joins TRBV7-6 to TRBJ2-3; the D call may be TRBD1 or TRBD2 (5 bases each). Trimming removed 0 bases at V and 2 bases at J, with 15 bases between. Germline V CDR1 and CDR2: SGHVS, FNYEAQ. This CDR3 is 17 amino acids long. CDR3 in amino acids: CASSLAPGPKFTDTQYF. The CDR3 region has the DNA TGTGCCAGCAGCTTAGCACCGGGACCGAAATTCACAGATACGCAGTATTTT.

This clonotype was counted at least ten times. The chain couples TRBV7-2 to TRBJ1-5; D is undetermined. Germline CDR1 SGHTA, CDR2 FQGNSA. This CDR3 region has 16 residues. Between the trimmed V and J ends, which lost 5 bases and 5 bases, there was a span of 19 bases. The CDR3 is CASSLTTALRDQPQHF. The CDR3 bases are TGTGCCAGCAGCCTTACTACAGCGCTGCGTGATCAGCCCCAGCATTTT.

The chain carries TRBV4-3 and TRBJ2-1; D is unresolved. Germline V lookup: CDR1 LGHNA, CDR2 YSLEER. The length of the CDR3 is 16 residues. The ends were cut back, 0 bases at V and 3 bases at J, with 12 bases in the middle. The CDR3 is CASSQEGRVGYNEQFF. As DNA, the CDR3 is TGCGCCAGCAGCCAAGAAGGTAGGGTAGGCTACAATGAGCAGTTCTTC.

The chain carries TRBV24-1 and TRBJ2-1; the match to TRBD2 covers 10 bases. V was clipped by 4 bases and J by 9 bases; unmatched bases: 11. Per germline, CDR1 KGHDR and CDR2 SFDVKD. The CDR3 is made up of 16 amino acids. CDR3 coding DNA: TGTGCCACCAGTGACCTCGCTAGCGGGAGCTCTGTTGAGCAGTTCTTC. Translation gives CATSDLASGSSVEQFF.

The J gene is TRBJ2-1, the V gene TRBV4-2; 11 bases align to TRBD2. The V gene end was trimmed by 1 base and the J gene end by 4 bases; junction bases not matched to a gene: 12. Germline V gene lookup returns CDR1 LGHNA and CDR2 YNFKEQ. CDR3 length: 19 residues. The CDR3, as DNA: TGTGCCAGCAGCCAAGGGGAGTCTAGCGGGAGGCTTTATTACAATGAGCAGTTCTTC. This translates into CASSQGESSGRLYYNEQFF.